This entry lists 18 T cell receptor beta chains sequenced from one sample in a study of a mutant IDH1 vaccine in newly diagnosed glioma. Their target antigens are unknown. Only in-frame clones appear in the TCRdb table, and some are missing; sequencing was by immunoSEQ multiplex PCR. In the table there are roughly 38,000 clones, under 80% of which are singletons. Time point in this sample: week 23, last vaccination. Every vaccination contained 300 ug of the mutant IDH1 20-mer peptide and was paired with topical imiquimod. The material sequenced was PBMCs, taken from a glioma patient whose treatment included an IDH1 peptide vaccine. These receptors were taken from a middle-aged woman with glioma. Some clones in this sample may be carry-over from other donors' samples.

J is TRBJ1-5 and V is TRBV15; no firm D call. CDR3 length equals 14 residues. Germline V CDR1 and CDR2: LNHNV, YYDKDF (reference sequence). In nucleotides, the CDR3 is TGTTGCCCCCAGGCGGAAGGCGGCAATCAGCCCCAGCATTTT. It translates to CCPQAEGGNQPQHF.

DNA for the CDR3: TGTGCCAGCAGTGGATTGGGGAATGGCTACACCTTC. It codes for CASSGLGNGYTF. The chain links TRBV27 to TRBJ1-2; D unclear. The germline CDR1 and CDR2 sequences are MNHEY and SMNVEV (reference sequence). Trimming took 5 bases from V and 6 from J, leaving 10 bases between them. CDR3 size: 12 residues.

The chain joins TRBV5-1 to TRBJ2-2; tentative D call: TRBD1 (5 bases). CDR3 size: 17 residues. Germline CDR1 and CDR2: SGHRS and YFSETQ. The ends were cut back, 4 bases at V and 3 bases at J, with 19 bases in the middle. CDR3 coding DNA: TGCGCCAGCAGCCCGTGGGGCAGCCCAAAATACACCGGGGAGCTGTTTTTT. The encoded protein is CASSPWGSPKYTGELFF.

CDR3 bases: TGTGCCAGTAGTGTCGACAGAATGAATAGCAATCAGCCCCAGCATTTT. Protein product: CASSVDRMNSNQPQHF. V is TRBV19 and J is TRBJ1-5, with D perhaps matching TRBD1 (5 bases). The CDR3 sequence is 16 residues long. Trimming cost V 5 bases and J 0 bases, with 14 bases left between them. Germline values: CDR1 LNHDA, CDR2 SQIVND (reference sequence).

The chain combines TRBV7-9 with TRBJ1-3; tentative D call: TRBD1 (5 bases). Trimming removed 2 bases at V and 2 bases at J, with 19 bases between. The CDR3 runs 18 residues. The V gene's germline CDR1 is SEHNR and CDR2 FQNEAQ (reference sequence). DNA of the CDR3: TGTGCCAGCAGCTTAACAGGTGAAGGATCACTGGCTGGAAACACCATATATTTT. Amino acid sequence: CASSLTGEGSLAGNTIYF.

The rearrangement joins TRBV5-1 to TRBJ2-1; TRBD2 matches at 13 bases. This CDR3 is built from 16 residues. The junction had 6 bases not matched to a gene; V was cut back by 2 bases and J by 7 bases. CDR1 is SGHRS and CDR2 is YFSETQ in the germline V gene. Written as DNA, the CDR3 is TGCGCCAGCAGCTTCAATCCGGGACTAGCGGGGAATGAGCAGTTCTTC. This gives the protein CASSFNPGLAGNEQFF.

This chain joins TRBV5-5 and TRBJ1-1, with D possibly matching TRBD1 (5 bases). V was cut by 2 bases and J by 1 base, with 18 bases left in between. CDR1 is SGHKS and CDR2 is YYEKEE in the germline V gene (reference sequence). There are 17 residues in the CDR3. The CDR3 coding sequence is TGTGCCAGCAGCTTTACCCATCGGGGTGGGGGGAACACTGAAGCTTTCTTT. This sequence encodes CASSFTHRGGGNTEAFF.

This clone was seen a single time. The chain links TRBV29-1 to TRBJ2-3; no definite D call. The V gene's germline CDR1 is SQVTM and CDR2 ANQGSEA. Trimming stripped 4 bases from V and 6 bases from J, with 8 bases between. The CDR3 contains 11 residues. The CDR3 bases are TGCAGCGTTGTGCTTGGGGATACGCAGTATTTT. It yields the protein CSVVLGDTQYF.

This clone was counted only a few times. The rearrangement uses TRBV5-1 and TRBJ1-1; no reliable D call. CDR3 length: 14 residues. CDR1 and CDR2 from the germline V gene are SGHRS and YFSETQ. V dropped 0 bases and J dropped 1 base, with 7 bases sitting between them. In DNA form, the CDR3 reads TGCGCCAGCAGCTTGGCCTTGGGGAACACTGAAGCTTTCTTT. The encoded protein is CASSLALGNTEAFF.

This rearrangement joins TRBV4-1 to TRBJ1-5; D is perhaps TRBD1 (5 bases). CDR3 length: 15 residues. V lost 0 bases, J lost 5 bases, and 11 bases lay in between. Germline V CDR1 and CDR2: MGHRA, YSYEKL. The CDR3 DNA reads TGCGCCAGCAGCCAAGATCGTACCAGGGATCAGCCCCAGCATTTT. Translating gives CASSQDRTRDQPQHF.

CDR3 DNA: TGCGCCAGCTCCGGGGCTGACACCGGGGAGCTGTTTTTT. As protein: CASSGADTGELFF. The chain joins TRBV5-1 to TRBJ2-2, with D possibly called TRBD1 or TRBD2 (5 bases each). Germline V gene sequence: CDR1 SGHRS, CDR2 YFSETQ. The CDR3 is made up of 13 amino acids. Between the trimmed V and J ends, which lost 7 bases and 3 bases, there was a span of 10 bases.

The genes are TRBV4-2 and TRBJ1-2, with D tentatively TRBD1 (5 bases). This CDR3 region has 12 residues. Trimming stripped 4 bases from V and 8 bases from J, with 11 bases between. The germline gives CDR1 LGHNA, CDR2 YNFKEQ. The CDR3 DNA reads TGTGCCAGCAGCCCCCAGGGTCGCGGCTACACCTTC. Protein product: CASSPQGRGYTF.

DNA for the CDR3: TGTGCCAGCAGCCAAGATCCAGGGTCGAGAACTGAAGCTTTCTTT. Its protein product is CASSQDPGSRTEAFF. The V and J genes are TRBV14 and TRBJ1-1, with TRBD1 as a possible D gene (5 bases). V was cut by 0 bases and J by 5 bases, with 13 bases left in between. The CDR3 has 15 amino acids. Germline V gives CDR1 SGHDN, CDR2 FVKESK.

The CDR3 reads CASSQEPGRELFF. The CDR3 DNA is TGTGCCAGCAGCCAAGAGCCAGGAAGGGAGCTGTTTTTT. V gene TRBV4-2 combines with J gene TRBJ2-2; D unresolved. The CDR3 runs 13 residues. Trimming removed 0 bases from V and 9 bases from J, with 8 bases in between. Germline-derived CDR1 and CDR2 are LGHNA and YNFKEQ.

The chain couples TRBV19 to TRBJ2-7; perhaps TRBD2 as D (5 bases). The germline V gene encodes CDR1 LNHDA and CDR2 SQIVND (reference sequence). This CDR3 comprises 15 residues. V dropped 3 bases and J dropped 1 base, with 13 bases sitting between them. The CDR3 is CASSMEVGISYEQYF. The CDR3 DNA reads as TGTGCCAGTAGTATGGAGGTCGGCATTTCCTACGAGCAGTACTTC.

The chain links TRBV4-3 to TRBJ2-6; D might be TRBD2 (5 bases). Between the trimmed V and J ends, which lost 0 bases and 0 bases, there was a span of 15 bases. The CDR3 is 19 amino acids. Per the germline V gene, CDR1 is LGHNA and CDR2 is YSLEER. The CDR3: CASSQDRGMTFSGANVLTF. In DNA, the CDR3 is TGCGCCAGCAGCCAAGATCGAGGGATGACTTTCTCTGGGGCCAACGTCCTGACTTTC.

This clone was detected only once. This chain's CDR3 is CASSLGQGSEKLFF. CDR3 coding DNA: TGCGCCAGCAGCCTAGGACAGGGCTCTGAAAAACTGTTTTTT. This chain uses TRBV5-1 with TRBJ1-4, with 8 positions matching TRBD1. Germline V gene lookup returns CDR1 SGHRS and CDR2 YFSETQ. With 4 bases clipped from V and 7 bases from J, the junction kept 6 bases outside the gene matches. CDR3 length: 14 residues.

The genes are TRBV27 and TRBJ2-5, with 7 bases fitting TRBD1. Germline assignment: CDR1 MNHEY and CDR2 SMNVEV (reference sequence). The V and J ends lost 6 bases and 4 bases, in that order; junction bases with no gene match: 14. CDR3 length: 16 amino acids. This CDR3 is CASRSDREPSPETQYF. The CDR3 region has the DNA TGTGCCAGCAGGAGCGACAGGGAGCCTTCCCCAGAGACCCAGTACTTC.